These 5 T cell receptor beta chains were sequenced from one sample in a study of blood T cell repertoires in COVID-19. The repertoire was sequenced with immunoSEQ multiplex PCR; TCRdb's copy has only in-frame clones and lacks some. Among a few hundred thousand clones, around nine tenths were seen once, and the ten largest hold roughly an eighth. Material for sequencing was peripheral blood. The receptor source for this set is a woman aged 55 to 70 with acute or convalescent COVID-19.

The rearrangement links TRBV5-1 to TRBJ2-7; the match to TRBD1 covers 7 bases. J was trimmed by 3 bases and V by 4 bases; bases with no gene match: 16. Germline V gives CDR1 SGHRS, CDR2 YFSETQ. There are 17 residues in the CDR3. The CDR3 sequence: CASSKGQRGPERYEQYF. CDR3 nucleotide sequence: TGCGCCAGCAGCAAGGGACAGCGAGGGCCGGAGCGCTACGAGCAGTACTTC.

The genes are TRBV2 and TRBJ1-1; 7 bases are shared with TRBD1. The germline gives CDR1 SNHLY, CDR2 FYNNEI. The CDR3 is 14 residues long. J lost 2 bases, V lost 6 bases, and 6 bases had no gene match. The CDR3 region is CASSQDRDNTEAFF. As DNA, the CDR3 is TGTGCCAGCAGCCAAGACAGGGACAACACTGAAGCTTTCTTT.

The V and J genes are TRBV5-1 and TRBJ2-1, with 7 positions matching TRBD2. The CDR3 loop spans 14 amino acids. Germline loops: CDR1 SGHRS, CDR2 YFSETQ. V lost 5 bases, J lost 2 bases, and 4 bases stayed unmatched. CDR3: CASSRLAAYNEQFF. The CDR3, as DNA: TGCGCCAGCAGTCGACTAGCAGCCTACAATGAGCAGTTCTTC.

V is TRBV28 and J is TRBJ1-5; D gene unclear. Germline lookup yields CDR1 MDHEN and CDR2 SYDVKM. V was trimmed by 3 bases and J by 2 bases, leaving 11 bases between them. The CDR3 is 15 amino acids. CDR3 sequence reads: CASSFTGSGNQPQHF. CDR3 in DNA: TGTGCCAGCAGTTTTACCGGTAGCGGCAATCAGCCCCAGCATTTT.

The V gene is TRBV7-2, the J gene TRBJ2-1, with TRBD1 matching 9 bases. Germline V gene sequence: CDR1 SGHTA, CDR2 FQGNSA. The CDR3 sequence is 15 residues long. Unmatched junction bases numbered 4, after V lost 3 bases and J lost 4 bases. CDR3 loop: CASSFQQGAYNEQFF. The CDR3 DNA is TGTGCCAGCAGCTTCCAACAGGGGGCGTACAATGAGCAGTTCTTC.